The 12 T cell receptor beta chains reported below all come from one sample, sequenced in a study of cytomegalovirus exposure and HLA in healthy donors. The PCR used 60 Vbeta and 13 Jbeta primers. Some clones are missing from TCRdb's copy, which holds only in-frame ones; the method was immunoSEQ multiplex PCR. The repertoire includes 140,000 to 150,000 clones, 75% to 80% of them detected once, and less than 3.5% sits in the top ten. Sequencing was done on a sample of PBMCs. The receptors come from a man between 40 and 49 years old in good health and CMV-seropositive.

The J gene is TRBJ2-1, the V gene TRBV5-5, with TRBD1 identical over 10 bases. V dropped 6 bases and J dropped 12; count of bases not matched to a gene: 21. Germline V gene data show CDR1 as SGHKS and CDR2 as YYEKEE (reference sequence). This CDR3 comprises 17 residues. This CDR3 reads CASTLRPGTGERGVQFF. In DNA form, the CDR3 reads TGTGCCAGCACCTTAAGACCCGGGACAGGGGAGAGGGGGGTGCAGTTCTTC.

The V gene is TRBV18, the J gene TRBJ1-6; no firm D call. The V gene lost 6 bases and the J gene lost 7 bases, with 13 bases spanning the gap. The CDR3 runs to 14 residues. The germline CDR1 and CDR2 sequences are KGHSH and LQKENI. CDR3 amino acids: CASSLQKENSPLHF. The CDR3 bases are TGTGCCAGCTCGCTACAGAAGGAAAATTCACCCCTCCACTTT.

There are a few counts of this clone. The CDR3 reads CASSFDATGGKQFF. CDR3 DNA: TGTGCCAGTTCCTTTGATGCTACAGGGGGCAAGCAGTTCTTC. This chain connects TRBV19 to TRBJ2-1; 9 nucleotides agree with TRBD1. The germline CDR1 and CDR2 sequences are LNHDA and SQIVND (reference sequence). V lost 8 bases to trimming and J lost 11 bases; unmatched junction nucleotides: 13. The CDR3 has 14 residues.

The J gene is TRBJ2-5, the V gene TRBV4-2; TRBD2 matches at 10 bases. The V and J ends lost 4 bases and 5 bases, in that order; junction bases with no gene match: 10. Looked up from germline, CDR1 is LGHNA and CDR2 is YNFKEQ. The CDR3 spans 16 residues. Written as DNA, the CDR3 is TGTGCCAGCAGCCCGAAGGTTAGCGGGAGGATGGAGACCCAGTACTTC. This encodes CASSPKVSGRMETQYF.

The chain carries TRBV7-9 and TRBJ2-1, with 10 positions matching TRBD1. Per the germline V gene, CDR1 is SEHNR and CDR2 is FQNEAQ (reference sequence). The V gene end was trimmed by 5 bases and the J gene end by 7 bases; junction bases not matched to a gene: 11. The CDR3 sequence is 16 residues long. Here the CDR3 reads CASSTRARDRGNEQFF. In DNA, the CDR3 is TGTGCCAGCAGCACCCGGGCCCGGGACAGGGGAAATGAGCAGTTCTTC.

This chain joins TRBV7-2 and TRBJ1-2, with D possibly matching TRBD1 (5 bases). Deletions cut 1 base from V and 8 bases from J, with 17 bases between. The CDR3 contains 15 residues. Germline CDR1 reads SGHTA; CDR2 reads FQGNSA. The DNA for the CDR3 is TGTGCCAGCAGCTTAGTGGGCAGGGTAATAGAAGGCTACACCTTC. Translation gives CASSLVGRVIEGYTF.

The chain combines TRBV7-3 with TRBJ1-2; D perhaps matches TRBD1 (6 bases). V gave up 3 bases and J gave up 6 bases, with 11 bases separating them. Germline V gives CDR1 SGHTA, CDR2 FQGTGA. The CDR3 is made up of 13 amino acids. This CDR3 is CASSLGGADGYTF. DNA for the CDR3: TGTGCCAGCAGCTTGGGGGGGGCCGATGGCTACACCTTC.

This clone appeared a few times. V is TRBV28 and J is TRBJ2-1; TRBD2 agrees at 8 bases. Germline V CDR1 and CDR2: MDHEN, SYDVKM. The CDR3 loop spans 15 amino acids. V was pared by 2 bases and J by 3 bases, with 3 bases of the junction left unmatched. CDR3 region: CASSLRLAGYNEQFF. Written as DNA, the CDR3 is TGTGCCAGCAGTTTAAGGCTAGCGGGCTACAATGAGCAGTTCTTC. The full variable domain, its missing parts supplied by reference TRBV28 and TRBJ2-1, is DVKVTQSSRYLVKRTGEKVFLECVQDMDHENMFWYRQDPGLGLRLIYFSYDVKMKEKGDIPEGYSVSREKKERFSLILESASTNQTSMYLCASSLRLAGYNEQFFGPGTRLTVL.

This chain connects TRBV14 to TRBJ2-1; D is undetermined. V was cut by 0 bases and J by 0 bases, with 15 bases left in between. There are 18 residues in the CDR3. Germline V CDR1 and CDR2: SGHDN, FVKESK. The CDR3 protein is CASSQDTIRSSSYNEQFF. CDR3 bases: TGTGCCAGCAGCCAAGATACGATCCGCTCTAGCTCCTACAATGAGCAGTTCTTC.

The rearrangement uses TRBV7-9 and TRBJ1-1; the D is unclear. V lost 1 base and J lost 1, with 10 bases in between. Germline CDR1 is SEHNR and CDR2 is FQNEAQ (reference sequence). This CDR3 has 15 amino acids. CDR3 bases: TGTGCCAGCAGCTTAGACTGGTCTCGGAACACTGAAGCTTTCTTT. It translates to CASSLDWSRNTEAFF.

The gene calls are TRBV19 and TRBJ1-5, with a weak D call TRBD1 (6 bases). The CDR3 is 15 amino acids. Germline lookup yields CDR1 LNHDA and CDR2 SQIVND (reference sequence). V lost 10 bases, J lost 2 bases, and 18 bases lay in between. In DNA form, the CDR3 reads TGTGCCACCTCTACGACAGGCCGTGGCAATCAGCCCCAGCATTTT. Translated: CATSTTGRGNQPQHF.

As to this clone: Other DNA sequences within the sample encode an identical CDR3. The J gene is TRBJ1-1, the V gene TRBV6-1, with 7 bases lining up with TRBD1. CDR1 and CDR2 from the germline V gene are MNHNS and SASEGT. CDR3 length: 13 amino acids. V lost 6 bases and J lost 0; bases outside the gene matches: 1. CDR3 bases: TGTGCCAGCAGAACAGGGGTGAACACTGAAGCTTTCTTT. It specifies CASRTGVNTEAFF.